This TCR beta chain was obtained from a study of blood T cells in healthy people across ages. A J-beta primer mix and a sample-barcoded 5' primer were used in a second PCR of about 7 to 12 cycles. TCRdb re-derived calls from the 5' RACE reads in MiXCR, one entry per CDR3 protein. The sample holds around 800,000 distinct CDR3 sequences, 53% seen once. The germline CDR1 and CDR2 sequences are LGHNT and FRNRAP. V was shortened by 4 bases and J by 6 bases, with 12 bases between the two germline ends. This CDR3 has 13 residues. This sequence originates from a man of 80 years or more in good health. The sample taken for sequencing was blood. The chain recombines TRBV12-5 with TRBJ1-2, with a possible D match to TRBD1 (5 bases). The DNA for the CDR3 is TGTGCTAGTGGTTGGTCAGGGAAGGATGGCTACACCTTC. It specifies CASGWSGKDGYTF.